Listed here are 16 T cell receptor beta chains from one sample, sequenced in a study of shared clonotypes between healthy human individuals. Here immunoSEQ multiplex PCR was the method, and the copy in TCRdb shows in-frame clones only, minus some. In the table there are 2 million to 2.5 million clones, more than 85% of which are singletons. Sequenced material: naive CD4+ T cells from PBMCs. Subset here: CD45RA+ positively selected. The receptors were gathered from a man younger than 30 in good health. Some clones in this sample may be carry-over from other donors' samples.

V is TRBV2 and J is TRBJ2-5, with D uncertain. Looked up from germline, CDR1 is SNHLY and CDR2 is FYNNEI. Trimming removed 7 bases at V and 4 bases at J, with 19 bases between. The CDR3 sequence is 15 residues long. CDR3 sequence: CASNWEPVVGETQYF. The CDR3, as DNA: TGTGCCAGCAACTGGGAACCAGTAGTGGGAGAGACCCAGTACTTC.

The V call is TRBV11-2, the J call TRBJ2-1; 7 positions match TRBD1. The CDR3 sequence is 14 residues long. CDR1 is SGHAT, CDR2 FQNNGV, per germline. The junction had 9 bases not matched to a gene; V was cut back by 6 bases and J by 7 bases. DNA of the CDR3: TGTGCCAGCAGTCAACAGGGGTCGGGAAATGAGCAGTTCTTC. Protein: CASSQQGSGNEQFF.

The chain links TRBV5-4 to TRBJ2-7, with TRBD1 matching 7 bases. Germline CDR1 is SGHNT and CDR2 is YYREEE (reference sequence). The CDR3 is 15 residues long. Trimming at V came to 6 bases and at J to 2 bases, leaving 11 bases not matched to a gene. The DNA for the CDR3 is TGTGCCAGCACCATAGCAGGGGGTCACGCCTACGAGCAGTACTTC. Translated, it gives CASTIAGGHAYEQYF. Full variable domain (remainder filled in from reference TRBV5-4 and TRBJ2-7): ETGVTQSPTHLIKTRGQQVTLRCSSQSGHNTVSWYQQALGQGPQFIFQYYREEENGRGNFPPRFSGLQFPNYSSELNVNALELDDSALYLCASTIAGGHAYEQYFGPGTRLTVT.

Only one count was recorded for this clone. This chain joins TRBV9 and TRBJ2-2; tentatively, D is TRBD2 (5 bases). This CDR3 has 16 residues. Trimming took 4 bases from V and 1 from J, leaving 14 bases between them. The germline V gene encodes CDR1 SGDLS and CDR2 YYNGEE. DNA of the CDR3: TGTGCCAGCAGCTCCCTCCGACGGGGGAACACCGGGGAGCTGTTTTTT. Its translation is CASSSLRRGNTGELFF.

The chain carries TRBV28 and TRBJ1-4; 7 positions agree with TRBD1. CDR1 MDHEN and CDR2 SYDVKM come from the germline V gene. V dropped 8 bases and J dropped 6; count of bases not matched to a gene: 9. The CDR3 is made up of 14 amino acids. The CDR3 sequence is CASSPGTVHEKLFF. Here the CDR3 DNA reads TGTGCCAGCTCCCCCGGGACAGTCCATGAAAAACTGTTTTTT.

In nucleotides, the CDR3 is TGTGCCAGCAGCTTAGGACAGATGAACACTGAAGCTTTCTTT. This translates into CASSLGQMNTEAFF. V gene TRBV11-2 combines with J gene TRBJ1-1; possibly TRBD1 for D (5 bases). The CDR3 length is 14 residues. V lost 1 base and J 0 bases, leaving 6 bases between the germline ends. Germline CDR1 is SGHAT and CDR2 is FQNNGV.

The V and J genes are TRBV7-6 and TRBJ1-1; the match to TRBD1 covers 7 bases. CDR1 and CDR2 from the germline V gene are SGHVS and FNYEAQ. This CDR3 spans 15 amino acids. With 4 bases clipped from V and 0 bases from J, the junction kept 5 bases outside the gene matches. The CDR3 is CASSYRDRLNTEAFF. The CDR3 DNA reads as TGTGCCAGCAGCTACCGGGACAGATTGAACACTGAAGCTTTCTTT.

The rearrangement links TRBV4-1 to TRBJ1-4; perhaps TRBD1 as D (5 bases). The CDR3 has 16 residues. The V gene lost 3 bases and the J gene lost 1 base, with 12 bases spanning the gap. The germline V gene has CDR1 MGHRA and CDR2 YSYEKL. CDR3 coding DNA: TGCGCCAGCAGCCAGCCGACAGTTGGAACTAATGAAAAACTGTTTTTT. It specifies CASSQPTVGTNEKLFF.

A few counts support this clone. The chain couples TRBV6-1 to TRBJ1-3; D ambiguous. Germline V gene sequence: CDR1 MNHNS, CDR2 SASEGT. V was shortened by 0 bases and J by 4 bases, with 4 bases between the two germline ends. The CDR3 runs 13 residues. The CDR3 reads CASSEAFGNTIYF. CDR3 sequence (DNA): TGTGCCAGCAGTGAAGCGTTCGGAAACACCATATATTTT.

A single count supports this clone. The chain uses TRBV5-4 and TRBJ1-1; D is unresolved. Germline V gene lookup returns CDR1 SGHNT and CDR2 YYREEE (reference sequence). CDR3 length equals 13 residues. The V gene lost 5 bases and the J gene lost 6 bases, with 14 bases spanning the gap. The CDR3 reads CASRPWSEAEAFF. In DNA form, the CDR3 reads TGTGCCAGCAGACCGTGGTCGGAAGCTGAAGCTTTCTTT. The variable domain in full, with the rest retrieved from reference TRBV5-4 and TRBJ1-1, is ETGVTQSPTHLIKTRGQQVTLRCSSQSGHNTVSWYQQALGQGPQFIFQYYREEENGRGNFPPRFSGLQFPNYSSELNVNALELDDSALYLCASRPWSEAEAFFGQGTRLTVV.

V and J are TRBV6-6 and TRBJ1-2; D uncertain. CDR3 length: 15 residues. The germline V and J ends were trimmed by 5 bases and 3 bases, with 16 bases remaining between them. Germline V gene data show CDR1 as MNHNY and CDR2 as SVGAGI (reference sequence). This CDR3 is CASSQSGIRHYGYTF. The CDR3 DNA reads as TGTGCCAGCAGTCAGTCCGGTATACGGCACTATGGCTACACCTTC.

The chain joins TRBV4-2 to TRBJ2-7; D could derive from TRBD1 or TRBD2 (5 bases each). Germline values: CDR1 LGHNA, CDR2 YNFKEQ. The CDR3 consists of 15 residues. Trimming took off 1 base at V and 3 bases at J, with 13 bases between the two ends. The CDR3 region is CASSQVGADNYEQYF. In nucleotides, the CDR3 is TGTGCCAGCAGCCAAGTGGGAGCGGACAACTACGAGCAGTACTTC.

The chain carries TRBV2 and TRBJ2-2; 13 bases are a match to TRBD2. There are 16 residues in the CDR3. The V gene end was trimmed by 5 bases and the J gene end by 4 bases; junction bases not matched to a gene: 4. CDR1 is SNHLY, CDR2 FYNNEI, per germline. As DNA, the CDR3 is TGTGCCAGCAGTCGAACTAGCGGGAGGGTCACCGGGGAGCTGTTTTTT. Its translation is CASSRTSGRVTGELFF.

The rearrangement uses TRBV2 and TRBJ1-4; D remains unclear. The germline V gene encodes CDR1 SNHLY and CDR2 FYNNEI. V was trimmed by 0 bases and J by 11 bases, leaving 4 bases between them. The CDR3 totals 11 residues. CDR3 region: CASSEAWKLFF. As DNA, the CDR3 is TGTGCCAGCAGTGAAGCGTGGAAACTGTTTTTT.

Details on this clone: The same CDR3 is also encoded by other DNA sequences in this sample. In nucleotides, the CDR3 is TGTGCCAGCAGTGACAGGGGGCGAGGTGGCTACACCTTC. Protein sequence: CASSDRGRGGYTF. The chain recombines TRBV2 with TRBJ1-2; TRBD1 aligns across 8 bases. Per the germline V gene, CDR1 is SNHLY and CDR2 is FYNNEI. J lost 7 bases, V lost 3 bases, and 4 bases had no gene match. The CDR3 extends over 13 amino acids.

The chain employs TRBV9 and TRBJ2-7; TRBD1 matches 7 bases. The CDR3 contains 15 residues. The junction had 9 bases not matched to a gene; V was cut back by 4 bases and J by 2 bases. Germline V gives CDR1 SGDLS, CDR2 YYNGEE. The CDR3 DNA reads TGTGCCAGCAGCACACAGGGGAAGAACCCCTACGAGCAGTACTTC. Its protein is CASSTQGKNPYEQYF.